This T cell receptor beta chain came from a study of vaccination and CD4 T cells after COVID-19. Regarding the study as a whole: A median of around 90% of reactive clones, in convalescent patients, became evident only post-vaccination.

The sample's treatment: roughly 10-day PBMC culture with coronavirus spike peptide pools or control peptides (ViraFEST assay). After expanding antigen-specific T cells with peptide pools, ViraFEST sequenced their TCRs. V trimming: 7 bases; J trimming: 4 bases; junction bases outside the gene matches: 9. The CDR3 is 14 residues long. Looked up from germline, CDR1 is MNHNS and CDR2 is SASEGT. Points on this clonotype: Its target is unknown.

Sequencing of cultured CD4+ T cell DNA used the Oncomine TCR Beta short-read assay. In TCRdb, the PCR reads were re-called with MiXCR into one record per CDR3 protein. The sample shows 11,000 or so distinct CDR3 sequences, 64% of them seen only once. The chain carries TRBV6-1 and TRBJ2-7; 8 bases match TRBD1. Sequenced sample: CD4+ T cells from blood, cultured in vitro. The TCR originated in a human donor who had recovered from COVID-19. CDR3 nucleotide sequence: TGTGCCAGCAAAGGACAGGGAGTTCAATACGAGCAGTACTTC. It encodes CASKGQGVQYEQYF.